This TCR beta chain is from a study of CD8 T cells in Susac syndrome. Study results and limitations: The study's TCR sequencing and HLA analysis drew on a certain number of individuals. That number was acknowledged as relatively small.

Sequencing of TCR beta was undertaken in CD8+ and CD4+ T cells derived from blood. Controls were age- and sex-matched healthy donors. Worth noting for this clonotype: The antigen remains undetermined.

The V gene lost 5 bases and the J gene lost 2 bases, with 15 bases spanning the gap. From germline, CDR1 is SGHVS and CDR2 FQNEAQ. This CDR3 is built from 15 residues. Reverse transcription of about 0.45 to 1 ug RNA was carried out with random hexamers. Amplification of TCR beta CDR3 used immunoSEQ multiplex PCR across 54 Vbeta and 13 Jbeta. Each CDR3 protein gets one entry after TCRdb re-called the immunoSEQ multiplex PCR reads with MiXCR. The table shows roughly 80,000 distinct CDR3 sequences, with approximately 94% occurring only once. This receptor was taken from a human donor in good health. The specimen was CD8+ T cells from PBMCs. The chain has TRBV7-8 and TRBJ1-2; maybe TRBD1 (5 bases). Here the CDR3 DNA reads TGTGCCAGCAGCAACAGGACGGAAAAAAACTATGGCTACACCTTC. This codes for CASSNRTEKNYGYTF.